This T cell receptor beta chain was sequenced during a study of response to subunit inactivated influenza vaccine. As to this clonotype: Its antigen remains unknown.

TCRdb passed the RT-PCR reads through MiXCR, listing each CDR3 protein once. Among approximately 700,000 distinct CDR3 sequences listed, roughly 14% were seen once. Findings and caveats of the study: Authors suggested that a seasonal influenza vaccination recruits few new T cells each time.

V was shortened by 6 bases and J by 8 bases, with 13 bases between the two germline ends. The length of the CDR3 is 11 residues. CDR1 is SQVTM, CDR2 ANQGSEA, per germline. The TCR sequence derives from a man aged 45-65 years who received an inactivated influenza vaccine. V is TRBV29-1 and J is TRBJ1-2; D gene uncertain. The sample consisted of PBMCs from blood, taken around 15 days before vaccination. This chain's CDR3 is CSVKDLSGYTF. CDR3 nucleotides: TGCAGCGTCAAAGACCTCTCCGGCTACACCTTC. Drawing the rest from reference TRBV29-1 and TRBJ1-2, the complete variable domain is SAVISQKPSRDICQRGTSLTIQCQVDSQVTMMFWYRQQPGQSLTLIATANQGSEATYESGFVIDKFPISRPNLTFSTLTVSNMSPEDSSIYLCSVKDLSGYTFGSGTRLTVV.